The 28 T cell receptor beta chains below come from one sample, sequenced in a study of CD8 T cells in Susac syndrome. Random hexamers were used to reverse transcribe an amount of roughly 0.5 to 1 ug RNA. TCRdb re-derived calls from the immunoSEQ multiplex PCR reads in MiXCR, one entry per CDR3 protein. Of about 100,000 distinct CDR3 sequences listed, 95% are singletons. Sequencing was done on a sample of CD8+ T cells from PBMCs. The receptor set was obtained from a human donor with Susac syndrome.

This rearrangement joins TRBV5-1 to TRBJ1-1; D gene uncertain. The CDR3 spans 14 residues. Germline values: CDR1 SGHRS, CDR2 YFSETQ. The V gene lost 1 base and the J gene lost 5 bases, with 12 bases spanning the gap. The CDR3 DNA sequence: TGCGCCAGCAGCTTGATGGGCCAAGGGACTGAAGCTTTCTTT. This translates into CASSLMGQGTEAFF.

The rearrangement links TRBV2 to TRBJ2-3; the match to TRBD2 covers 12 bases. The CDR3 spans 16 residues. CDR1 is SNHLY, CDR2 FYNNEI, per germline. V lost 2 bases and J lost 4; bases outside the gene matches: 4. CDR3 sequence (DNA): TGTGCCAGCAGTGAACCCCTAGCGGGGGGGCCAGATACGCAGTATTTT. Protein product: CASSEPLAGGPDTQYF.

The chain joins TRBV14 to TRBJ2-5; D assignment may be TRBD1 or TRBD2 (5 bases each). Germline V gives CDR1 SGHDN, CDR2 FVKESK. The germline V and J ends were trimmed by 4 bases and 2 bases, with 14 bases remaining between them. The CDR3 length is 15 residues. CDR3 loop: CASSPGPWGQETQYF. The DNA of the CDR3 is TGTGCCAGCAGCCCCGGGCCTTGGGGGCAAGAGACCCAGTACTTC.

V usage is TRBV9 and J usage is TRBJ1-2; 7 bases are a match to TRBD1. This CDR3 is 13 amino acids long. V was clipped by 4 bases and J by 7 bases; unmatched bases: 7. Germline V gene lookup returns CDR1 SGDLS and CDR2 YYNGEE. CDR3: CASSSQGDPGYTF. CDR3 in DNA: TGTGCCAGCAGCTCCCAGGGGGATCCTGGCTACACCTTC.

V and J are TRBV4-1 and TRBJ1-2; D gene uncertain. The CDR3 extends over 13 amino acids. The germline V gene has CDR1 MGHRA and CDR2 YSYEKL. Trimming shortened V by 4 bases and J by 8 bases, and 14 bases separated the two germline ends. The CDR3 coding sequence is TGCGCCAGCAGCCCTCGAAACCGCGCGGGCTACACCTTC. Residues: CASSPRNRAGYTF.

The gene calls are TRBV24-1 and TRBJ2-1; TRBD2 agrees at 11 bases. The ends lost 3 bases at V and 5 bases at J; junction bases unmatched: 2. Germline V gives CDR1 KGHDR, CDR2 SFDVKD. The CDR3 is 15 residues long. The CDR3 nucleotides read TGTGCCACCAGTGATAAACTAGCGGGGGACAATGAGCAGTTCTTC. It specifies CATSDKLAGDNEQFF.

The chain combines TRBV5-1 with TRBJ1-2, with TRBD1 identical over 8 bases. Germline CDR1 reads SGHRS; CDR2 reads YFSETQ. J lost 8 bases, V lost 5 bases, and 8 bases had no gene match. This CDR3 has 13 residues. Here the CDR3 DNA reads TGCGCCAGCAGTACCCAGGGGGCGCAAGGCTACACCTTC. Residues: CASSTQGAQGYTF. The full variable domain, completed using reference TRBV5-1 and TRBJ1-2, is KAGVTQTPRYLIKTRGQQVTLSCSPISGHRSVSWYQQTPGQGLQFLFEYFSETQRNKGNFPGRFSGRQFSNSRSEMNVSTLELGDSALYLCASSTQGAQGYTFGSGTRLTVV.

DNA of the CDR3: TGTGCGAGCGGGGGCGGGGGCCAAGAGACCCAGTACTTC. Protein product: CASGGGGQETQYF. This chain uses TRBV28 with TRBJ2-5; TRBD2 matches at 8 bases. Germline values: CDR1 MDHEN, CDR2 SYDVKM. The CDR3 consists of 13 residues.

The chain links TRBV2 to TRBJ1-2; D call uncertain. V lost 3 bases to trimming and J lost 4 bases, with 9 bases between them. From germline, CDR1 is SNHLY and CDR2 FYNNEI. This CDR3 contains 13 residues. CDR3 loop: CASSEGVLYGYTF. The DNA for the CDR3 is TGTGCCAGCAGTGAGGGAGTTCTCTATGGCTACACCTTC.

The chain couples TRBV9 to TRBJ1-3; a weak D match, TRBD1 (6 bases). Germline CDR1 and CDR2: SGDLS and YYNGEE. The CDR3 runs 15 residues. Trimming left V 3 bases short and J 4 bases short, with 14 bases between. This CDR3 is CASSGTGFGGNTIYF. The CDR3, as DNA: TGTGCCAGCAGCGGAACAGGGTTTGGAGGAAACACCATATATTTT.

The V call is TRBV20-1, the J call TRBJ2-7, with 9 bases lining up with TRBD1. From germline, CDR1 is DFQATT and CDR2 SNEGSKA (reference sequence). The CDR3 contains 14 residues. The V segment lost 2 bases and the J segment 6 bases; nucleotides outside the gene matches: 8. DNA for the CDR3: TGCAGTGCTAGATCGGGACAGGGTACTCTCGAGCAGTACTTC. As protein: CSARSGQGTLEQYF.

The chain employs TRBV29-1 and TRBJ1-1, with no clear D. The germline CDR1 and CDR2 sequences are SQVTM and ANQGSEA. The CDR3 runs 10 residues. V lost 4 bases and J lost 4, with 4 bases in between. The CDR3 protein is CSVVVTEAFF. The CDR3 nucleotides are TGCAGCGTTGTCGTCACTGAAGCTTTCTTT.

The rearrangement links TRBV27 to TRBJ2-2, with 11 nucleotides matching TRBD2. Germline V gene data show CDR1 as MNHEY and CDR2 as SMNVEV (reference sequence). The CDR3 is 16 residues long. The V gene end was trimmed by 5 bases and the J gene end by 4 bases; junction bases not matched to a gene: 6. CDR3 region: CASSAPSGRFTGELFF. Here the CDR3 DNA reads TGTGCCAGCAGTGCCCCTAGCGGGAGGTTCACCGGGGAGCTGTTTTTT.

The rearrangement links TRBV28 to TRBJ2-3; tentatively, D is TRBD2 (5 bases). Trimming removed 6 bases from V and 8 bases from J, with 12 bases in between. Germline CDR1 reads MDHEN; CDR2 reads SYDVKM. The CDR3 spans 12 residues. The CDR3, as DNA: TGTGCCAGCAGCCACGCCGAGGGTACGCAGTATTTT. Protein product: CASSHAEGTQYF.

CDR3 protein: CSVEFRSDQQFF. The CDR3 DNA sequence: TGCAGCGTTGAATTTAGGAGCGACCAGCAGTTCTTC. V usage is TRBV29-1 and J usage is TRBJ2-1, with no clear D. Between the trimmed V and J ends, which lost 2 bases and 11 bases, there was a span of 13 bases. CDR1 is SQVTM and CDR2 is ANQGSEA in the germline V gene. CDR3 size: 12 residues.

V usage is TRBV28 and J usage is TRBJ2-2; no firm D call. The CDR3 sequence is 13 residues long. Germline loops: CDR1 MDHEN, CDR2 SYDVKM. V was shortened by 3 bases and J by 4 bases, with 6 bases between the two germline ends. The CDR3 loop reads CASSFAGTGELFF. CDR3 nucleotide sequence: TGTGCCAGCAGTTTTGCCGGCACCGGGGAGCTGTTTTTT.

A single count supports this clonotype. V gene TRBV29-1 combines with J gene TRBJ1-1, with 8 bases lining up with TRBD1. V gave up 6 bases and J gave up 4 bases; unmatched junction bases: 4. Per germline, CDR1 SQVTM and CDR2 ANQGSEA. The CDR3 loop spans 12 amino acids. In nucleotides, the CDR3 is TGCAGCGTAAGAACAGGGGGCACTGAAGCTTTCTTT. Its translation is CSVRTGGTEAFF.

The chain recombines TRBV14 with TRBJ2-1; D uncertain. Trimming removed 3 bases from V and 1 base from J, with 10 bases in between. The length of the CDR3 is 15 residues. Germline assignment: CDR1 SGHDN and CDR2 FVKESK. The CDR3, as DNA: TGTGCCAGCAGCCATTCCTACGGGTCCTACAATGAGCAGTTCTTC. Protein product: CASSHSYGSYNEQFF.

The chain has TRBV6-5 and TRBJ2-6; 8 bases fit TRBD1. Looked up from germline, CDR1 is MNHEY and CDR2 is SVGAGI. CDR3 length: 20 residues. V shed 1 base, J shed 2 bases, and the junction held 13 bases outside the gene matches. CDR3 DNA: TGTGCCAGCAGTTACTTCAGCCCCGGGACAGGATCCCCTGGGGCCAACGTCCTGACTTTC. Its protein product is CASSYFSPGTGSPGANVLTF.

V is TRBV12-3 or TRBV12-4 and J is TRBJ1-2, with a tentative D call TRBD1 (5 bases). The CDR3 is 14 residues long. The ends were cut back, 4 bases at V and 7 bases at J, with 16 bases in the middle. In nucleotides, the CDR3 is TGTGCCAGCAGTTCGATCAGGGCGCCTAGTGGCTACACCTTC. The encoded protein is CASSSIRAPSGYTF.

The rearrangement joins TRBV20-1 to TRBJ2-7, with no clear D. The length of the CDR3 is 11 residues. Per the germline V gene, CDR1 is DFQATT and CDR2 is SNEGSKA (reference sequence). Trimming shortened V by 3 bases and J by 6 bases, and 9 bases separated the two germline ends. CDR3 sequence (DNA): TGCAGTGCTAGGGACCCGCTCGAGCAGTACTTC. The encoded protein is CSARDPLEQYF.

V is TRBV6-5 and J is TRBJ2-7; possibly TRBD1 or TRBD2 for D (5 bases each). CDR1 is MNHEY, CDR2 SVGAGI, per germline. Trimming pared 9 bases from V and 3 bases from J, leaving 12 bases between. The CDR3 covers 12 residues. The CDR3 region is CARGVSFYEQYF. Written as DNA, the CDR3 is TGTGCCAGGGGGGTCTCCTTCTACGAGCAGTACTTC.

This chain uses TRBV20-1 with TRBJ1-2; D gene ambiguous. The CDR3 is made up of 11 amino acids. CDR1 is DFQATT and CDR2 is SNEGSKA in the germline V gene (reference sequence). V gave up 5 bases and J gave up 1 base, with 5 bases separating them. The CDR3 DNA reads TGCAGTGCTCTCAATAACTATGGCTACACCTTC. Amino acids: CSALNNYGYTF.

V and J are TRBV5-6 and TRBJ2-7, with D perhaps matching TRBD2 (6 bases). The germline gives CDR1 SGHDT, CDR2 YYEEEE. CDR3 length: 13 amino acids. The V end lost 3 bases, the J end lost 4 bases, and 11 bases lay between the germline ends. This CDR3 reads CASSWDGSYEQYF. CDR3 coding DNA: TGTGCCAGCAGCTGGGACGGGAGTTACGAGCAGTACTTC.

The chain joins TRBV2 to TRBJ2-2, with 11 bases that match TRBD2. Germline CDR1 is SNHLY and CDR2 is FYNNEI. The CDR3 has 16 residues. Trimming took 3 bases from V and 6 from J; bases not matched to a gene: 6. The CDR3 DNA follows: TGTGCCAGCAGTGACCATAGCGGGGGGGCCGCCGGGGAGCTGTTTTTT. As protein: CASSDHSGGAAGELFF.

The table lists this clonotype with a count of one. This chain links TRBV29-1 with TRBJ2-3; 10 bases are a match to TRBD2. The CDR3 extends over 16 amino acids. CDR1 is SQVTM, CDR2 ANQGSEA, per germline. V shed 2 bases, J shed 1 base, and the junction held 6 bases outside the gene matches. The CDR3 sequence is CSVESGGTSGTDTQYF. The DNA for the CDR3 is TGCAGCGTTGAATCGGGGGGGACTAGCGGCACAGATACGCAGTATTTT.

The chain carries TRBV6-5 and TRBJ2-3, with a tentative D call TRBD2 (6 bases). V was pared by 6 bases and J by 6 bases, with 16 bases between. The CDR3 runs 14 residues. Germline V gene data show CDR1 as MNHEY and CDR2 as SVGAGI. The CDR3 reads CASSPGLNSDTQYF. CDR3 DNA sequence: TGTGCCAGCAGCCCCGGACTAAACTCCGATACGCAGTATTTT.

The rearrangement joins TRBV20-1 to TRBJ2-1; 8 bases fit TRBD2. The J segment lost 10 bases and the V segment lost 3 bases, leaving 8 bases of the junction unmatched. This CDR3 region has 13 residues. Germline-derived CDR1 and CDR2 are DFQATT and SNEGSKA (reference sequence). The CDR3 coding sequence is TGCAGTGCTAGCGGGAGGGTCGGTTCGGAGCAGTTCTTC. Its protein product is CSASGRVGSEQFF.